Below, 28 T cell receptor beta chains from the same sample are listed, as sequenced in a study of Graves' ophthalmopathy and Graves' hyperthyroidism. Using RNA transcripts, the TCR beta CDR3 regions were amplified. RT-PCR with HTBI primers came first, then second-round multiplex PCR. TCRdb passed the multiplex PCR reads through MiXCR, listing each CDR3 protein once. The data contain 240,000 or so distinct CDR3 sequences, around 45% of them singletons. The source material was peripheral blood. The origin of the receptors is an adult man with Graves' ophthalmopathy.

Only one count was recorded for this clonotype. The V call is TRBV2, the J call TRBJ1-5; D is unresolved. Germline CDR1 and CDR2: SNHLY and FYNNEI. V lost 3 bases and J 4 bases, leaving 13 bases between the germline ends. The CDR3 is 15 residues long. The CDR3 DNA follows: TGTGCCAGCAGTGACGGGCCCTCTGGGAATCAGCCCCAGCATTTT. Protein: CASSDGPSGNQPQHF.

The V call is TRBV9, the J call TRBJ2-2, with D maybe TRBD2 (7 bases). CDR1 is SGDLS, CDR2 YYNGEE, per germline. The CDR3 spans 18 residues. Deletions cut 4 bases from V and 2 bases from J, with 21 bases between. The CDR3 coding sequence is TGTGCCAGCAGCCGAACTACGGGTGGCGGGGGCAACACCGGGGAGCTGTTTTTT. Its translation: CASSRTTGGGGNTGELFF.

This chain links TRBV10-3 with TRBJ2-7, with 9 nucleotides matching TRBD2. The CDR3 contains 15 residues. CDR1 is ENHRY, CDR2 SYGVKD, per germline. The trim removed 10 bases at V and 6 bases at J, leaving 16 bases unmatched. CDR3 DNA: TGTGCCACAGCGGCGGGGGGGGAGAACGCTTTCGAGCAGTACTTC. This encodes CATAAGGENAFEQYF.

This clonotype turned up a few times. The chain couples TRBV10-3 to TRBJ1-2, with 7 bases aligning to TRBD1. Germline V CDR1 and CDR2: ENHRY, SYGVKD. Trimming took 0 bases from V and 6 from J; bases not matched to a gene: 7. The CDR3 has 15 amino acids. CDR3 protein: CAISESSQGVNGYTF. Here the CDR3 DNA reads TGTGCCATCAGTGAGTCATCCCAGGGGGTGAATGGCTACACCTTC.

This chain links TRBV28 with TRBJ2-6; D is unresolved. From germline, CDR1 is MDHEN and CDR2 SYDVKM. The CDR3 runs to 13 residues. The ends were cut back, 7 bases at V and 2 bases at J, with 6 bases in the middle. Here the CDR3 reads CASTSTGANVLTF. CDR3 in DNA: TGTGCCAGCACGTCCACTGGGGCCAACGTCCTGACTTTC.

This clonotype was detected a few times. The chain combines TRBV7-6 with TRBJ1-1; maybe TRBD1 (5 bases). This CDR3 spans 13 amino acids. Between the trimmed V and J ends, which lost 5 bases and 1 base, there was a span of 8 bases. The germline V gene encodes CDR1 SGHVS and CDR2 FNYEAQ. The CDR3 nucleotides are TGTGCCAGCAGCCAACAGGAGAACACTGAAGCTTTCTTT. This codes for CASSQQENTEAFF.

V gene TRBV4-2 combines with J gene TRBJ2-7; D uncertain. The germline V gene has CDR1 LGHNA and CDR2 YNFKEQ. The CDR3 runs to 16 residues. The V end was cut by 0 bases, the J end by 2 bases, with 14 bases between. DNA for the CDR3: TGTGCCAGCAGCCAAGATTTTGGTAGCTTAGCCTACGAGCAGTACTTC. It translates to CASSQDFGSLAYEQYF.

Only a few counts were recorded for this clonotype. This chain connects TRBV5-4 to TRBJ2-7, with no clear D. The V gene lost 4 bases and the J gene lost 0 bases, with 8 bases spanning the gap. The V gene's germline CDR1 is SGHNT and CDR2 YYREEE (reference sequence). The CDR3 has 13 amino acids. For the CDR3, the DNA is TGTGCCAGCAGCCACCCTAGCTCCTACGAGCAGTACTTC. This encodes CASSHPSSYEQYF.

This clonotype came up a few times. The CDR3 loop reads CASSIGRTDTQYF. The CDR3 nucleotides are TGTGCCAGTAGTATCGGTCGCACAGATACGCAGTATTTT. The V call is TRBV19, the J call TRBJ2-3; D remains ambiguous. Germline CDR1 reads LNHDA; CDR2 reads SQIVND (reference sequence). The CDR3 loop spans 13 amino acids. The germline V and J ends were trimmed by 3 bases and 1 base, with 5 bases remaining between them. The full variable domain, in which reference TRBV19 and TRBJ2-3 provide the parts outside the CDR3, is DGGITQSPKYLFRKEGQNVTLSCEQNLNHDAMYWYRQDPGQGLRLIYYSQIVNDFQKGDIAEGYSVSREKKESFPLTVTSAQKNPTAFYLCASSIGRTDTQYFGPGTRLTVL.

In this sample, this clonotype turned up many times. The chain links TRBV29-1 to TRBJ1-2; D gene uncertain. CDR3 length: 10 amino acids. Germline V gives CDR1 SQVTM, CDR2 ANQGSEA. The CDR3 spells CSTHGYGYTF. Here the CDR3 DNA reads TGCAGTACACATGGCTATGGCTACACCTTC.

This clonotype showed up just a few times. The chain uses TRBV20-1 and TRBJ1-5, with a tentative D call TRBD1 (5 bases). Germline V gene data show CDR1 as DFQATT and CDR2 as SNEGSKA (reference sequence). Trimming stripped 3 bases from V and 7 bases from J, with 13 bases between. The CDR3 has 13 amino acids. This CDR3 reads CSASLTERQPQHF. CDR3 DNA: TGCAGTGCTAGCCTGACAGAGAGACAGCCCCAGCATTTT.

The chain combines TRBV13 with TRBJ2-7, with 10 bases fitting TRBD2. The germline V gene encodes CDR1 PRHDT and CDR2 FYEKMQ (reference sequence). CDR3 length: 19 amino acids. J lost 5 bases, V lost 1 base, and 17 bases had no gene match. The CDR3: CASSLEGAWASGSGNEQYF. The CDR3 DNA follows: TGTGCCAGCAGCTTAGAGGGAGCCTGGGCTAGCGGGAGCGGAAACGAGCAGTACTTC.

This rearrangement joins TRBV9 to TRBJ2-6, with D possibly TRBD2 on 6 matching bases. With 0 bases removed from V and 0 bases from J, the gap between germline ends came to 13 bases. The CDR3 covers 18 residues. The germline V gene encodes CDR1 SGDLS and CDR2 YYNGEE. Here the CDR3 reads CASSVVEGGNSGANVLTF. Written as DNA, the CDR3 is TGTGCCAGCAGCGTAGTGGAGGGAGGCAACTCTGGGGCCAACGTCCTGACTTTC.

In its sample, this clonotype was seen a few times. The chain recombines TRBV24-1 with TRBJ1-5; unclear D gene. The CDR3 sequence is 15 residues long. Trimming cost V 4 bases and J 1 base, with 10 bases left between them. CDR1 and CDR2 (germline): KGHDR, SFDVKD. This CDR3 is CATSEGWGSNQPQHF. The CDR3 bases are TGTGCCACCAGTGAGGGGTGGGGAAGCAATCAGCCCCAGCATTTT.

On this clonotype itself: One junction end disagrees with the germline gene, perhaps due to a read error. The chain has TRBV7-9 and TRBJ2-2; weak D call: TRBD2 (5 bases). CDR1 is SEHNR, CDR2 FQNEAQ, per germline (reference sequence). CDR3 length: 15 amino acids. The CDR3: CASSQEWVGTGKLFF. In nucleotides, the CDR3 is TGTGCCAGCAGCCAAGAATGGGTTGGCACCGGGAAGCTGTTTTTT. The complete variable domain, with remaining parts taken from reference TRBV7-9 and TRBJ2-2, reads DTGVSQNPRHKITKRGQNVTFRCDPISEHNRLYWYRQTLGQGPEFLTYFQNEAQLEKSRLLSDRFSAERPKGSFSTLEIQRTEQGDSAMYLCASSQEWVGTGKLFFGEGSRLTVL.

This clonotype turned up a few times. The chain has TRBV2 and TRBJ1-1; a possible D gene is TRBD1 (5 bases). The V gene's germline CDR1 is SNHLY and CDR2 FYNNEI. The CDR3 totals 16 residues. The V end lost 5 bases, the J end lost 0 bases, and 16 bases lay between the germline ends. CDR3 amino acids: CASSQGALRMNTEAFF. CDR3 nucleotide sequence: TGTGCCAGCAGTCAAGGGGCGTTGAGAATGAACACTGAAGCTTTCTTT.

The chain has TRBV7-2 and TRBJ2-7, with D possibly being TRBD2 (5 bases). V was clipped by 1 base and J by 1 base, with 8 bases between them. The CDR3 contains 14 residues. From germline, CDR1 is SGHTA and CDR2 FQGNSA. CDR3 region: CASSLGGPSYEQYF. CDR3 nucleotide sequence: TGTGCCAGCAGCTTAGGAGGGCCTTCCTACGAGCAGTACTTC. Full variable domain (missing parts from reference TRBV7-2 and TRBJ2-7): GAGVSQSPSNKVTEKGKDVELRCDPISGHTALYWYRQSLGQGLEFLIYFQGNSAPDKSGLPSDRFSAERTGGSVSTLTIQRTQQEDSAVYLCASSLGGPSYEQYFGPGTRLTVT.

The chain carries TRBV9 and TRBJ2-2; D is unclear. V lost 8 bases to trimming and J lost 5 bases, with 7 bases between them. Germline assignment: CDR1 SGDLS and CDR2 YYNGEE. This CDR3 has 11 residues. The CDR3 nucleotides read TGTGCCAGAGTGAGGACCGGGGAGCTGTTTTTT. Its translation: CARVRTGELFF.

This chain links TRBV24-1 with TRBJ1-5; the D gene is possibly TRBD1 (6 bases). Germline CDR1 and CDR2: KGHDR and SFDVKD. Trimming left V 5 bases short and J 1 base short, with 11 bases between. The CDR3 loop spans 15 amino acids. The DNA of the CDR3 is TGTGCCACCAGTGTGTTGGACAGCAGCAATCAGCCCCAGCATTTT. This translates into CATSVLDSSNQPQHF.

This chain links TRBV2 with TRBJ1-5; the match to TRBD1 covers 8 bases. In germline, CDR1 is SNHLY, CDR2 FYNNEI. The CDR3 contains 18 residues. The J segment lost 6 bases and the V segment lost 2 bases, leaving 15 bases of the junction unmatched. As DNA, the CDR3 is TGTGCCAGCAGTGAACCAAAGATAGAACAGGGGGGGGGTCAGCCCCAGCATTTT. It encodes CASSEPKIEQGGGQPQHF.

The V gene is TRBV29-1, the J gene TRBJ2-5; the D is unclear. The CDR3 sequence is 12 residues long. The V end lost 0 bases, the J end lost 5 bases, and 7 bases lay between the germline ends. From germline, CDR1 is SQVTM and CDR2 ANQGSEA. The CDR3 nucleotides are TGCAGCGTTGAAGAGGGTTATGAGACCCAGTACTTC. Residues: CSVEEGYETQYF.

This clonotype was counted at least ten times. J is TRBJ1-1 and V is TRBV29-1; D ambiguous. This CDR3 has 10 amino acids. Trimming removed 4 bases from V and 8 bases from J, with 8 bases in between. Germline V CDR1 and CDR2: SQVTM, ANQGSEA. In nucleotides, the CDR3 is TGCAGCGTTGCGCAGTCGGAAGCTTTCTTT. Residues: CSVAQSEAFF. The complete variable domain, with remaining parts taken from reference TRBV29-1 and TRBJ1-1, reads SAVISQKPSRDICQRGTSLTIQCQVDSQVTMMFWYRQQPGQSLTLIATANQGSEATYESGFVIDKFPISRPNLTFSTLTVSNMSPEDSSIYLCSVAQSEAFFGQGTRLTVV.

This clonotype has only a few counts. V and J are TRBV13 and TRBJ1-2; the match to TRBD1 covers 7 bases. V shed 6 bases, J shed 0 bases, and the junction held 4 bases outside the gene matches. This CDR3 spans 14 amino acids. Germline assignment: CDR1 PRHDT and CDR2 FYEKMQ (reference sequence). The CDR3 DNA reads as TGTGCCAGCAGTTTTGGACAGGCTAACTATGGCTACACCTTC. Protein sequence: CASSFGQANYGYTF.

This clonotype occurred a few times. The rearrangement joins TRBV7-2 to TRBJ1-2; 8 nucleotides line up with TRBD1. The CDR3 sequence is 14 residues long. CDR1 is SGHTA and CDR2 is FQGNSA in the germline V gene. The J segment lost 0 bases and the V segment lost 10 bases, leaving 7 bases of the junction unmatched. CDR3 in amino acids: CATRPGGTNYGYTF. CDR3 in DNA: TGTGCCACCAGGCCAGGGGGCACTAACTATGGCTACACCTTC.

Of note for this clonotype: Compared with germline, one end of the junction differs, possibly owing to a read error. The chain recombines TRBV10-3 with TRBJ2-7; unclear D gene. Germline-derived CDR1 and CDR2 are ENHRY and SYGVKD. There are 13 residues in the CDR3. CDR3 in amino acids: CASSFHPSYEQYF. The DNA for the CDR3 is TGTGCCAGCAGTTTCCACCCCTCCTACGAGCAGTACTTC.

This clonotype showed up just once. The gene calls are TRBV7-2 and TRBJ2-7, with TRBD2 matching 9 bases. The CDR3 sequence is 18 residues long. The V and J ends lost 5 bases and 2 bases, in that order; junction bases with no gene match: 16. CDR1 SGHTA and CDR2 FQGNSA come from the germline V gene. The DNA for the CDR3 is TGTGCCAGCAGCCAAGGGGGGCGGGGGGGCCGTTTTCCCTACGAGCAGTACTTC. Protein: CASSQGGRGGRFPYEQYF. Full variable domain (missing parts from reference TRBV7-2 and TRBJ2-7): GAGVSQSPSNKVTEKGKDVELRCDPISGHTALYWYRQSLGQGLEFLIYFQGNSAPDKSGLPSDRFSAERTGGSVSTLTIQRTQQEDSAVYLCASSQGGRGGRFPYEQYFGPGTRLTVT.

V and J are TRBV9 and TRBJ1-5, with a tentative D call TRBD1 (5 bases). V was pared by 0 bases and J by 2 bases, with 9 bases between. The CDR3 totals 15 residues. Germline V CDR1 and CDR2: SGDLS, YYNGEE. The CDR3 sequence is CASSVGPGRNQPQHF. The CDR3 DNA reads TGTGCCAGCAGCGTAGGACCAGGGCGCAATCAGCCCCAGCATTTT.

This clonotype has a handful of counts. The chain couples TRBV9 to TRBJ1-4; D may be TRBD1 (6 bases). The V end was cut by 4 bases, the J end by 8 bases, with 15 bases between. The V gene's germline CDR1 is SGDLS and CDR2 YYNGEE. This CDR3 has 14 amino acids. CDR3 nucleotides: TGTGCCAGCAGCCCTGGGACAACGTCCGAAAAACTGTTTTTT. Its translation: CASSPGTTSEKLFF.